A selection of T cell receptor beta chains follows, all from one sample in a study of cytomegalovirus exposure and HLA in healthy donors. Sequencing used immunoSEQ multiplex PCR; TCRdb keeps in-frame clones, though not all of them. The data show some 110,000 clones, about 78% seen once. Sequencing was carried out using PBMCs. These TCRs come from a man aged 25-45 years in good health and CMV-seronegative. Each CDR3 is given with its conserved first and last residue. Each record gives: clone size, D gene, V gene, J gene, CDR3 DNA, CDR3 protein. D genes are given only for firm matches. Not every row has a clone size; where given, it reads once, few, many or a size class.

few	TRBD2	TRBV10-3	TRBJ2-5	TGTGCCATCAGTGGGGGAGGGTCCGGGGGGGCAGAGACCCAGTACTTC	CAISGGGSGGAETQYF
-	-	TRBV5-1	TRBJ1-2	TGCGCCAGCAGCGCAGGGGCGAGCGACTACACCTTC	CASSAGASDYTF
-	TRBD1	TRBV6-5	TRBJ2-5	TGTGCCAGCAGCGGACAGGGCCCTCAAGAGACCCAGTACTTC	CASSGQGPQETQYF
-	TRBD2	TRBV28	TRBJ2-3	TGTGCCAGTAGGGGTGTAGCGGGAGGGCCCTCGGGAGATACGCAGTATTTT	CASRGVAGGPSGDTQYF
-	-	TRBV15	TRBJ2-7	TGTGCCACCAGCGGAAGTGCGGGACCCTACGAGCAGTACTTC	CATSGSAGPYEQYF
few	-	TRBV30	TRBJ1-4	TGTGCCTGGAGCGTAGGGAGCCTTGGTGAAAAACTGTTTTTT	CAWSVGSLGEKLFF
-	-	TRBV5-1	TRBJ2-5	TGCGCCAGCAGCTTGGTCGCGATCCAAGAGACCCAGTACTTC	CASSLVAIQETQYF
-	-	TRBV27	TRBJ2-1	TGTGCCAGCAGTCCCGGGGGGCGTTGGGCAGGGGATTACAATGAGCAGTTCTTC	CASSPGGRWAGDYNEQFF
-	TRBD2	TRBV6-4	TRBJ2-7	TGTGCCAGCAGTGAATCGTCTAGCGGGGCTTCCTACGAGCAGTACTTC	CASSESSSGASYEQYF
-	-	TRBV18	TRBJ1-3	TGTGCCAGCTCACCACGGCCTGGAAACACCATATATTTT	CASSPRPGNTIYF
-	TRBD1	TRBV29-1	TRBJ1-4	TGCAGCGTTGAAGATCGCGGGACAGCCGTCGGAAAACTGTTTTTT	CSVEDRGTAVGKLFF
-	-	TRBV7-2	TRBJ1-2	TGTGCCAGCAGCTTAGAGGCCCCAGGGTATGGCTACACCTTC	CASSLEAPGYGYTF
-	TRBD1	TRBV5-6	TRBJ2-5	TGTGCCAGCAGCTCGGTACAGGGGGCGGAGACCCAGTACTTC	CASSSVQGAETQYF
-	-	TRBV19	TRBJ1-1	TGTGCCAGTAGGCAGGGAAATATGAACACTGAAGCTTTCTTT	CASRQGNMNTEAFF
-	-	TRBV29-1	TRBJ2-3	TGCAGCGTTGATTTGACAGCCCCAGATACGCAGTATTTT	CSVDLTAPDTQYF
-	TRBD2	TRBV4-1	TRBJ2-7	TGCGCCAGCAGCCAAAGGGGACTAGCGGGACCTACCCGGTCGTACGAGCAGTACTTC	CASSQRGLAGPTRSYEQYF
-	TRBD2	TRBV9	TRBJ2-7	TGTGCCAGCAGCGTAGGACTAGCGAGCGGGGACTACGAGCAGTACTTC	CASSVGLASGDYEQYF
-	TRBD1	TRBV6-6	TRBJ1-1	TGTGCCAGCAGTTACTCTCGACAGGGAGGTGACACTGAAGCTTTCTTT	CASSYSRQGGDTEAFF
-	TRBD1	TRBV4-3	TRBJ2-7	TGCGCCAGCAGCCACGTCCGGGACAGATACGAGCAGTACTTC	CASSHVRDRYEQYF
-	TRBD1	TRBV6-5	TRBJ2-2	TGTGCCAGCAGTCCCGGGACAGGGGTCACCGGGGAGCTGTTTTTT	CASSPGTGVTGELFF
-	-	TRBV4-3	TRBJ2-3	TGCGCCAGCAGCCAAGGTTCCCAGGGGAGCACAGATACGCAGTATTTT	CASSQGSQGSTDTQYF
-	-	TRBV28	TRBJ2-4	TGTGCCAGCAGTCGGCAGTCAGGGGTTCTAGCCAAAAACATTCAGTACTTC	CASSRQSGVLAKNIQYF
-	TRBD1	TRBV4-3	TRBJ1-2	TGCGCCAGCAGCCCAATTCTGGGACAGTTCTATGGCTACACCTTC	CASSPILGQFYGYTF
-	TRBD2	TRBV2	TRBJ2-1	TGTGCCAGCAGTGAGAGAGGTAGCGGGGGTGGGAATGAGCAGTTCTTC	CASSERGSGGGNEQFF
-	TRBD1	TRBV4-3	TRBJ1-5	TGCGCCAGCAGCCAAGATGCGGGGACAGGGGATCAGCCCCAGCATTTT	CASSQDAGTGDQPQHF
-	-	TRBV27	TRBJ1-5	TGTGCCAGCAGTTTAAGCACCAATCAGCCCCAGCATTTT	CASSLSTNQPQHF
few	-	TRBV9	TRBJ2-5	TGTGCCAGCAGCCCCGACCCGACTAGTTGGGAGACCCAGTACTTC	CASSPDPTSWETQYF
-	TRBD1	TRBV5-1	TRBJ1-1	TGCGCCAGCATTGGGCAGGGGGACACTGAAGCTTTCTTT	CASIGQGDTEAFF
-	TRBD1	TRBV4-3	TRBJ2-7	TGCGCCAATCTGACAGGGGGCCGGGACGAGCAGTACTTC	CANLTGGRDEQYF
-	TRBD2	TRBV29-1	TRBJ2-1	TGCAGCGTCCGAAAATCTCGGGGGGGCGGGAATGAGCAGTTCTTC	CSVRKSRGGGNEQFF
few	TRBD1	TRBV5-6	TRBJ1-4	TGTGCCAGCAGCTTGGATGGGACAGCTGAAAAACTGTTTTTT	CASSLDGTAEKLFF
-	TRBD2	TRBV7-8	TRBJ2-1	TGTGCCAGCAGCTTGGGGGGGGGACTAGCGGTAAATGAGCAGTTCTTC	CASSLGGGLAVNEQFF
-	-	TRBV4-1	TRBJ1-2	TGCGCCAGCAGCCAAGATCTCAGGACTAACTATGGCTACACCTTC	CASSQDLRTNYGYTF
-	TRBD1	TRBV30	TRBJ2-7	TGTGCCTGGAGTACACGGACAGGGGGAATCATGCGAAACGAGCAGTACTTC	CAWSTRTGGIMRNEQYF
once	TRBD2	TRBV5-1	TRBJ2-1	TGCGCCAGCAGCTTGGGCGGGAGCTCCTACAATGAGCAGTTCTTC	CASSLGGSSYNEQFF
-	-	TRBV19	TRBJ2-3	TGTGCCAGTTGGGGTCGGATCGGGGGGCCCACAGATACGCAGTATTTT	CASWGRIGGPTDTQYF
once	-	TRBV10-3	TRBJ1-2	TGTGCCATCAGTGAGGGGGTGAACAGGGTGGATGGCTACACCTTC	CAISEGVNRVDGYTF
-	-	TRBV7-9	TRBJ1-3	TGTGCCAGCAGCTTAAGCCTCTCTGGAAACACCATATATTTT	CASSLSLSGNTIYF
-	TRBD2	TRBV19	TRBJ2-1	TGTGCCAGTAGTATAGGTGGGGGGGTAGTTGAGCAGTTCTTC	CASSIGGGVVEQFF
few	-	TRBV6-1	TRBJ1-2	TGTGCCAGCAGTGTACAGGTGAACTATGGCTACACCTTC	CASSVQVNYGYTF